Listed below are T cell receptor beta chains from one sample, sequenced in a study of read filtering for tumor transcriptome and immune sequencing. MiXCR, run by TCRdb on the reads, gives a single entry per CDR3 protein. The repertoire has around 48,000 distinct CDR3 sequences, less than 20% of them found once; the top ten carry just over 15%. Sequenced input: a population of CD138-negative cells sorted from bone marrow. These receptors were collected from a donor over 35 with multiple myeloma. Each CDR3 is given with its conserved first and last residue. Each record gives: D gene, V gene, J gene, CDR3 protein. The D gene is left open where the match is weak.

>TRBD2|TRBV24-1|TRBJ2-2
CATSATSGRSGELFF
>-|TRBV29-1|TRBJ2-7
CSVGGSYEQYF
>-|TRBV2|TRBJ2-2
CASSERWSGELFF
>-|TRBV20-1|TRBJ1-1
CSASNPWGNTEAFF
>TRBD1|TRBV9|TRBJ2-1
CASSVGTGGNNEQFF
>TRBD2|TRBV5-1|TRBJ2-1
CASSIDGLAGVDEQFF
>-|TRBV7-9|TRBJ2-5
CASSFWTAHQETQYF
>-|TRBV19|TRBJ1-5
CASSKYSWEGTNGNRPQHF
>-|TRBV24-1|TRBJ2-7
CATSDPGRGEQYF
>-|TRBV5-1|TRBJ2-1
CASSPCEGTVNEQFF
>-|TRBV24-1|TRBJ1-5
CATSDPSGGGGNQPQHF
>-|TRBV5-1|TRBJ2-2
CASRRVQGTGELFF
>TRBD2|TRBV11-3|TRBJ2-2
CASSLEAGTISNGGLFF
>-|TRBV20-1|TRBJ2-3
CSANRVSTDTQYF
>TRBD1|TRBV11-2|TRBJ2-7
CASSPRPGTAYEQYF
>-|TRBV5-6|TRBJ1-5
CASSLDPNQPQHF
>TRBD2|TRBV12-5|TRBJ2-1
CASGFLAGGNNEQFF
>TRBD1|TRBV7-2|TRBJ1-4
CASSSRGTGVNEKLFF
>-|TRBV5-1|TRBJ2-7
CASGAGDTAYEQYF
>TRBD1|TRBV6-1|TRBJ2-3
CASSEARWDRGTDTQYF
>-|TRBV19|TRBJ2-7
CASSSGAGTSYEQYF
>-|TRBV18|TRBJ2-3
CASSPQSTDTQYF
>-|TRBV20-1|TRBJ1-1
CSARVGGSNTEAFF
>TRBD2|TRBV20-1|TRBJ2-7
CSARPSGTLYEQYF
>-|TRBV7-9|TRBJ2-3
CASSLNSGSTDTQYF
>-|TRBV3-1|TRBJ2-1
CASSQDSARAQFF
>-|TRBV25-1|TRBJ2-1
CASSGSSYSYNEQFF
>-|TRBV4-1|TRBJ2-1
CASSQAINEQFF
>-|TRBV25-1|TRBJ2-2
CASRANTGELFF
>TRBD1|TRBV20-1|TRBJ2-7
CSAKGQQAYEQYF
>-|TRBV20-1|TRBJ1-1
CSAPPRANTEAFF
>-|TRBV24-1|TRBJ2-3
CATSGTPSTDTQYF
>TRBD1|TRBV5-5|TRBJ2-6
CASSFIPGTGITSGANVLTF
>-|TRBV11-2|TRBJ2-7
CASSIGYVAYEQYF
>-|TRBV5-1|TRBJ2-1
CASSLQLGLANEQFF
>TRBD1|TRBV12-3/TRBV12-4|TRBJ1-4
CASSPGQGVEKLFF
>-|TRBV2|TRBJ2-5
CASSGGYQETQYF
>-|TRBV5-1|TRBJ2-3
CASGGSDTQYF
>TRBD1|TRBV29-1|TRBJ2-7
CSVAIQQGFEQYF
>-|TRBV5-5|TRBJ2-1
CASSLQGPSYNEQFF
>TRBD2|TRBV6-2/TRBV6-3|TRBJ2-7
CASSSAPSGRYGEQYF
>TRBD1|TRBV28|TRBJ2-7
CASSQMRTGNYEQYF
>-|TRBV4-2|TRBJ2-1
CASSQGPTPSYNEQFF
>-|TRBV20-1|TRBJ1-5
CSALPGPGGWEPQHF
>-|TRBV4-3|TRBJ2-3
CASSQDSGTDTQYF